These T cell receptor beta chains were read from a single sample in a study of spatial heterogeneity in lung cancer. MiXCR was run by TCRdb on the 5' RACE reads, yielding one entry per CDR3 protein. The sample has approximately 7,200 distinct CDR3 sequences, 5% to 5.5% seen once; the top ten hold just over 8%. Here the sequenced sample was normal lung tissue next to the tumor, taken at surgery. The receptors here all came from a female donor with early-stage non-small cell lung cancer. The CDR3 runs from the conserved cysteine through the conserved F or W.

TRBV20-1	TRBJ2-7	CSARDPQGRSEQYF
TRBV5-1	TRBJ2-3	CASSSGVTDTQYF
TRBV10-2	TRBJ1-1	CASSGSGGTEAFF
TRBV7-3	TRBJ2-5	CASSVDLGETQYF
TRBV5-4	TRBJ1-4	CASSLQGTSEKLFF
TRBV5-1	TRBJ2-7	CASSSLTGTSYEQYF
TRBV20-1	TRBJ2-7	CSATGTEYEQYF
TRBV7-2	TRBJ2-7	CASSLTEGSYEQYF
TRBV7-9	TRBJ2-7	CASSLDIPYEQYF
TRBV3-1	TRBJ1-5	CASSQERGDNQPQHF
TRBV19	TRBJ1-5	CASSLGQKNQPQHF
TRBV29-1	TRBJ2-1	CSVTTGLAGWNEQFF
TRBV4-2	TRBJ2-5	CASSQDLLAGGEKETQYF
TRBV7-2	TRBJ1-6	CASSWRTGRDNSPLHF
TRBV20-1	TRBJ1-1	CSARPSGDRAFF
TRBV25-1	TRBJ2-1	CASGTGSYNEQFF
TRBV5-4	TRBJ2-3	CASSATSGGRADTQYF
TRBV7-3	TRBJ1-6	CASSLDRESPLHF
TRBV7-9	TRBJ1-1	CASSFQGEGTEAFF
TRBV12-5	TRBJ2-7	CASGTGGLPRPGEQYF
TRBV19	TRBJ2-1	CASGRESYNEQFF
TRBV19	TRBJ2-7	CASSMSSYYEQYF
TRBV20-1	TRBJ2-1	CSASKLYGGVGYNEQFF
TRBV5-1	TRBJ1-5	CASSPDSTNQPQHF
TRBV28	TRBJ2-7	CASSRPALTSYEQYF
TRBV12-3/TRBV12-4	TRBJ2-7	CASSLRDGSSYEQYF
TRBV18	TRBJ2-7	CASSPSGDEQYF
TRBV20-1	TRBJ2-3	CSARDIRITDTQYF
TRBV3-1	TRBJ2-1	CASSQDSGTKQFF
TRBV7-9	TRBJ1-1	CASSRQAGETEAFF
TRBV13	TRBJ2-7	CASSFSRGEQYF
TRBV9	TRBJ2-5	CASSVDHGAEGETQYF
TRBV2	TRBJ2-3	CASSEIHSYTDTQYF
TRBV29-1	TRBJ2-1	CSVDIVLAGGGEQFF
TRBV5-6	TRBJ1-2	CASSLATGVHRYGYTF
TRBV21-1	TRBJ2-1	CASSKAGESYNEQFF
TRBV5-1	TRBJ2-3	CASSWTSGGGDTQYF
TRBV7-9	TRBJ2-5	CASSPAGRGETQYF
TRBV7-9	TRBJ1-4	CASSSQGTNEKLFF
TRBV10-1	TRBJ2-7	CASNVGIYEQYF
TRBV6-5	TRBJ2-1	CASSYGTGKDEQFF
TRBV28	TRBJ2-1	CASQGPSGGVYNEQFF
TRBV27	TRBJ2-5	CASSKAGLGQETQYF
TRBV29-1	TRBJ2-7	CSHLSGTAAYEQYF
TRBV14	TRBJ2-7	CASSKSIREAREQYF
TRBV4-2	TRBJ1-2	CASSQGSVDGYTF
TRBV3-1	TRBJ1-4	CASSQTGGGDEKLFF
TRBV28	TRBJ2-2	CASRHRAGELFF
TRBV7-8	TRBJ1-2	CASSLGRTANYGYTF
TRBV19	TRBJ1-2	CASSIASSRQANYGYTF
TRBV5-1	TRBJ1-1	CASSALQGRNTEAFF
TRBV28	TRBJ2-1	CASSWASGSLNEQFF
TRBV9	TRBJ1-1	CASSPQVGGYVTEAFF
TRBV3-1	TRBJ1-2	CASSQDLYYGYTF
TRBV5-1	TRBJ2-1	CASSPTGRSSYNEQFF